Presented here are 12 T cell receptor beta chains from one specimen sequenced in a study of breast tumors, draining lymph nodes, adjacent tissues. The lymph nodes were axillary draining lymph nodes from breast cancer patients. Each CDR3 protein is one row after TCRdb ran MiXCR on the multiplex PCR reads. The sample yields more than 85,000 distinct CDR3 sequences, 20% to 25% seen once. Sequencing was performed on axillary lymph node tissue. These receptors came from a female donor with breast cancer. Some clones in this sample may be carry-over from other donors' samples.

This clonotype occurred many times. CDR3 region: CASSRQGIGYTF. The CDR3 bases are TGTGCCAGTAGTCGTCAGGGAATTGGCTACACCTTC. The chain couples TRBV19 to TRBJ1-2; D perhaps matches TRBD1 (5 bases). The CDR3 consists of 12 residues. The germline V gene encodes CDR1 LNHDA and CDR2 SQIVND (reference sequence). Trimming removed 5 bases from V and 7 bases from J, with 11 bases in between.

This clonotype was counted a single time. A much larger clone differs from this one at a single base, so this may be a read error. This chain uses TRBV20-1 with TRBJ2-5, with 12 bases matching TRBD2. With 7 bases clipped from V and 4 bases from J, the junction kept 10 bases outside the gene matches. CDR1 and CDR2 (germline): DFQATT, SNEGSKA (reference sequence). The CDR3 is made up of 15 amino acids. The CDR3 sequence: CSVSGLAGGGETQYF. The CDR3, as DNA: TGCAGTGTTAGTGGCCTAGCGGGAGGGGGAGAGACCCAGTACTTC.

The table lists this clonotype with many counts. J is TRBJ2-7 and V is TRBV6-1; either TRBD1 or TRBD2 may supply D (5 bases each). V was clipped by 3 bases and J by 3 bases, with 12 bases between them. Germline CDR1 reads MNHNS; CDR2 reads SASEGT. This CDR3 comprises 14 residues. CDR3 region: CASSDLGPIYEQYF. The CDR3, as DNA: TGTGCCAGCAGTGATTTGGGACCGATCTACGAGCAGTACTTC.

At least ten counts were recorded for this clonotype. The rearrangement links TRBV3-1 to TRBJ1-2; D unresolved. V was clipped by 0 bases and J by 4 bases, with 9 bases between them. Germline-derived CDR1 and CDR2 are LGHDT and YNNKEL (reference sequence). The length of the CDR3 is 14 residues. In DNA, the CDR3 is TGTGCCAGCAGCCAAGATCAAGGGATCTATGGCTACACCTTC. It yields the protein CASSQDQGIYGYTF.

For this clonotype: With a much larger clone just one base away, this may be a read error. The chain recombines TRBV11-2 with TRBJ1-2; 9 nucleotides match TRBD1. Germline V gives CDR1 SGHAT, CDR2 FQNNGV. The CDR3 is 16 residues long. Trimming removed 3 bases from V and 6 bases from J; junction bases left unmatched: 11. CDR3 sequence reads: CASSFGDRAGSNGYTF. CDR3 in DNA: TGTGCCAGCAGCTTCGGGGACAGGGCTGGTAGTAATGGCTACACCTTC.

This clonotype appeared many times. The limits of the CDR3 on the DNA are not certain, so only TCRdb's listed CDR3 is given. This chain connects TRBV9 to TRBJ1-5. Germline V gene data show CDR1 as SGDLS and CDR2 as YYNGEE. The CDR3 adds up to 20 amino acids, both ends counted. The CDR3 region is CALCQQRSSPGVMGNQPQHF.

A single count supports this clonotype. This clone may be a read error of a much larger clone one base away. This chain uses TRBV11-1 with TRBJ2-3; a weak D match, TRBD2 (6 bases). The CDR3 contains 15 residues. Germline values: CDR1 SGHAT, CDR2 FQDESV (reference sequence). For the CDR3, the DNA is TGTGCCAGCTGCTTCTTGGCGGGGAACACAGATACGCAGTATTTT. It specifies CASCFLAGNTDTQYF.

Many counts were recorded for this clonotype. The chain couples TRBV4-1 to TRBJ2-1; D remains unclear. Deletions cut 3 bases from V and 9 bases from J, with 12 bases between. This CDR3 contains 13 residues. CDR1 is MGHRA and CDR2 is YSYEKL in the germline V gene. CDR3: CASSHNQRSEQFF. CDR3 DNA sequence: TGCGCCAGCAGCCACAACCAGCGCAGTGAGCAGTTCTTC.

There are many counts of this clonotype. CDR3 coding DNA: TGTGCCACCAGTGACTCCTCCGGGACCGAAAAACTGTTTTTT. It is translated as CATSDSSGTEKLFF. V usage is TRBV24-1 and J usage is TRBJ1-4; tentative D call: TRBD1 (5 bases). CDR3 length: 14 amino acids. CDR1 KGHDR and CDR2 SFDVKD come from the germline V gene. V was trimmed by 4 bases and J by 8 bases, leaving 13 bases between them.

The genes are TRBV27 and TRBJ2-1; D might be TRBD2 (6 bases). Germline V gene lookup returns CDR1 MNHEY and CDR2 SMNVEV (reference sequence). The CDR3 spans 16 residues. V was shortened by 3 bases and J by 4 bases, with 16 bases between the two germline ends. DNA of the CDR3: TGTGCCAGCAGTTTTCGGGCTGGGACTCCATACAATGAGCAGTTCTTC. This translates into CASSFRAGTPYNEQFF.

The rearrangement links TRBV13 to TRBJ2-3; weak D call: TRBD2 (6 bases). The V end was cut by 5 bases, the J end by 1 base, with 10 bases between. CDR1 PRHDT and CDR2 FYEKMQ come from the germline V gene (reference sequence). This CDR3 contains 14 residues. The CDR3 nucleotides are TGTGCCAGCAGCCCCGAGCGGGGCACAGATACGCAGTATTTT. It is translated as CASSPERGTDTQYF.

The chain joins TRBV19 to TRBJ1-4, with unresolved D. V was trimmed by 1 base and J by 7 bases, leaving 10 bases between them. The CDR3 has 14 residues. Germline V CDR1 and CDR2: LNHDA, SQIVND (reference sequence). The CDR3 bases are TGTGCCAGTAGTATAGGTTCGTGGGGTGAAAAACTGTTTTTT. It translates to CASSIGSWGEKLFF. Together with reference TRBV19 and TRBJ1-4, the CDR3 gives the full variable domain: DGGITQSPKYLFRKEGQNVTLSCEQNLNHDAMYWYRQDPGQGLRLIYYSQIVNDFQKGDIAEGYSVSREKKESFPLTVTSAQKNPTAFYLCASSIGSWGEKLFFGSGTQLSVL.